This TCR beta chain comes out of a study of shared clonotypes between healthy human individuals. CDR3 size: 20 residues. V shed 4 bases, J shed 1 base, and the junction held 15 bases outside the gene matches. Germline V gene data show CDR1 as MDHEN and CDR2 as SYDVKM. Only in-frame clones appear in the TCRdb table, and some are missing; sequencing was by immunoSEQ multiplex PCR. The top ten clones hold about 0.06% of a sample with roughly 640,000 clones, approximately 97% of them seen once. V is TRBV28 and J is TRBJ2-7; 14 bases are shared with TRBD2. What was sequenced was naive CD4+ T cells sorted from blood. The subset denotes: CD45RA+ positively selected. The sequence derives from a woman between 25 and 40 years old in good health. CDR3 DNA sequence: TGTGCCAGCAGTTCACATTACCCCGGGACTAGCGGGAGCCCTTCCTACGAGCAGTACTTC. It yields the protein CASSSHYPGTSGSPSYEQYF. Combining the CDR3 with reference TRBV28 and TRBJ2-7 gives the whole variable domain DVKVTQSSRYLVKRTGEKVFLECVQDMDHENMFWYRQDPGLGLRLIYFSYDVKMKEKGDIPEGYSVSREKKERFSLILESASTNQTSMYLCASSSHYPGTSGSPSYEQYFGPGTRLTVT.